This T cell receptor beta chain comes out of a study of CD8+CD57+ T cells in acquired aplastic anemia. CD8+CD57+ cell expansion, shown by flow cytometry, had occurred in the patients selected for sequencing. Severe acquired aplastic anemia affected all patients. At the time of blood sampling, patients had not yet received any therapy. Study-wide findings and caveats: In CD8+ cells, Simpson's diversity showed no significant difference between patients and controls. It was found that more than 25 CD8+ CDR3 sequences were shared between patients and controls.

The template used for profiling TCR beta VDJ and CDR3 was genomic DNA. MiXCR, applied by TCRdb to the reads, yields one record per CDR3 protein. Counted here are 150,000 to 200,000 distinct CDR3 sequences, 45% to 55% occurring once; the ten biggest clones make up roughly 2.8%. This clonotype was picked up many times. The antigen remains undetermined. Sequenced material: sorted CD4+, CD8+, or CD8+CD57+ T cells (not recorded which) from PBMCs. The receptor comes from a human donor with aplastic anemia.

In DNA, the CDR3 is TGTGCCACCTCGCTGCAGGGAAACACTGAAGCTTTCTTT. Protein: CATSLQGNTEAFF. This sequence joins TRBV12-3 or TRBV12-4 and TRBJ1-1; D might be TRBD1 (5 bases). Trimming took 10 bases from V and 2 from J, leaving 14 bases between them. The CDR3 extends over 13 amino acids.